The subject of this entry is one T cell receptor (beta chain). Its antigen is undetermined. The protocol was immunoSEQ multiplex PCR, while the TCRdb copy is restricted to in-frame clones and leaves out a portion. This sample yields approximately 150,000 clones, of which 80% to 95% are seen a single time; roughly 2.3% belongs to the top ten. The data are from a study of T cell responses to AZD1222 COVID-19 vaccine. Study observations and caveats: Among those given AZD1222, only 6 or 7 were seropositive at baseline. Repertoire sampling occurred only after the peak T cell response.

The starting material was peripheral blood, obtained on day 0 of AZD1222 vaccination. This TCR derives from an adult in good health.

The CDR3 DNA reads TGTGCCAGCAGCTTAGCAAGCCGACAGGGGCGCAATCAGCCCCAGCATTTT. This sequence encodes CASSLASRQGRNQPQHF. The chain is built from TRBV7-4 and TRBJ1-5; 8 nucleotides match TRBD1. CDR1 SGHVT and CDR2 SQSDAQ come from the germline V gene. This CDR3 is 17 amino acids long. The ends lost 0 bases at V and 2 bases at J; junction bases unmatched: 6.